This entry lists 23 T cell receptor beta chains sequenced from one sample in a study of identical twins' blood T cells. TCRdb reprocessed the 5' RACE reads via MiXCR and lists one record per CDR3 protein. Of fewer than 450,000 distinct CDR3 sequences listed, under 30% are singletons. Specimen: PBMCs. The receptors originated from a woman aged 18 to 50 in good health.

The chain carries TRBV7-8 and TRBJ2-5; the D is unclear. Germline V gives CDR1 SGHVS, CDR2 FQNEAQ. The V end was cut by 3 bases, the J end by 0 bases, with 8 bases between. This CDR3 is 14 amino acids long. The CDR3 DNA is TGTGCCAGCAGCTTTTTTGTGGACCAAGAGACCCAGTACTTC. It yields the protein CASSFFVDQETQYF.

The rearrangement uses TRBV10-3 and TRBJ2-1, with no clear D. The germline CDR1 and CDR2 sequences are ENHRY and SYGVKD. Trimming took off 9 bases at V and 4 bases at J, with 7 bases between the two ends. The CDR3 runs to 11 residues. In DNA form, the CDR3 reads TGTGCCATAGGCCTTTACAATGAGCAGTTCTTC. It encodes CAIGLYNEQFF.

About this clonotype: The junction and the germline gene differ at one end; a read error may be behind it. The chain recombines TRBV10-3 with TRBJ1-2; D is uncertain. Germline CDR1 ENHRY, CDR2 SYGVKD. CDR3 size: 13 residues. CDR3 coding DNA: TGTGCCATCAGTGAGGCGGGATCCGATGGCTGCACCTTC. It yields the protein CAISEAGSDGCTF.

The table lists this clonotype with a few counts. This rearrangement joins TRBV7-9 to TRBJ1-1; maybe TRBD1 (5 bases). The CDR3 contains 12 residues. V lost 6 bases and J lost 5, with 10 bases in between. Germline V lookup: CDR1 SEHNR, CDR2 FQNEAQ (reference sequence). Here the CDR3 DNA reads TGTGCCAGCAGGGACGGGGCGACTGAAGCTTTCTTT. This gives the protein CASRDGATEAFF.

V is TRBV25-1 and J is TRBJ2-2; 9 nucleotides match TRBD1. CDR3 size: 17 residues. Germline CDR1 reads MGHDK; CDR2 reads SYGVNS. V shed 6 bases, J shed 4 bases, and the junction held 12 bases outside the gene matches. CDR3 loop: CASSKTGTGPFTGELFF. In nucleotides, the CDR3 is TGTGCCAGCAGCAAAACCGGGACAGGGCCTTTCACCGGGGAGCTGTTTTTT.

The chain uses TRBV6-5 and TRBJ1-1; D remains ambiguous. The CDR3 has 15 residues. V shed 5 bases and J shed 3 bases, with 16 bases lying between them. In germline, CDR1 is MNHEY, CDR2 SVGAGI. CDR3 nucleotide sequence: TGTGCCAGCAGTATCGTCTCAGAGCAGTACACTGAAGCTTTCTTT. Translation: CASSIVSEQYTEAFF.

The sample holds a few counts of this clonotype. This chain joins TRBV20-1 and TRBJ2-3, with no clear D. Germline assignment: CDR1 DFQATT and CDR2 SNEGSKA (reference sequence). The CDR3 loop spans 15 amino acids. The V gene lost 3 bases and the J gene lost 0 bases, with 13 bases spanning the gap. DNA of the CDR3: TGCAGTGCTAGTACGCGGATCACTAGCACAGATACGCAGTATTTT. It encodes CSASTRITSTDTQYF.

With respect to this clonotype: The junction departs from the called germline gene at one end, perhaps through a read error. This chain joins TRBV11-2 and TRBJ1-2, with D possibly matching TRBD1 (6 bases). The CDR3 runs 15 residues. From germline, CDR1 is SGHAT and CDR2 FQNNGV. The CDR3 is CASSSIRGKNYGYIF. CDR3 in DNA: TGTGCCAGCAGCTCGATCAGGGGAAAGAACTATGGCTACATCTTC.

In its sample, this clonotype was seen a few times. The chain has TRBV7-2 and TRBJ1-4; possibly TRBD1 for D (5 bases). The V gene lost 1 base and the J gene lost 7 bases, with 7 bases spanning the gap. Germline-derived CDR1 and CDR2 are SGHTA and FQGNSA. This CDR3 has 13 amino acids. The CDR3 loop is CASSLGTLEKLFF. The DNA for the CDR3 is TGTGCCAGCAGCTTAGGGACACTTGAAAAACTGTTTTTT.

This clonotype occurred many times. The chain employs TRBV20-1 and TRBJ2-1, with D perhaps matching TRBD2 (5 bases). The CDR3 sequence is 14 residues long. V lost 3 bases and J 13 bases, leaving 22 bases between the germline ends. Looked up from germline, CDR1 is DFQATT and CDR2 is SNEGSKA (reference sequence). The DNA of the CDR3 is TGCAGTGCTAGTGTCCCCAGCTTTAGCGTAAATCAGTTCTTC. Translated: CSASVPSFSVNQFF.

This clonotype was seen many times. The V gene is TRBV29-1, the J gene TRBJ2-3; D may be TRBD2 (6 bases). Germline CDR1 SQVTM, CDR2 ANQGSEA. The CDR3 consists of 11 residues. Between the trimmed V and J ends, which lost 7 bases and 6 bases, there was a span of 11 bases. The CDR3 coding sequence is TGCAGCGGGGACTCCGGGGATACGCAGTATTTT. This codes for CSGDSGDTQYF.

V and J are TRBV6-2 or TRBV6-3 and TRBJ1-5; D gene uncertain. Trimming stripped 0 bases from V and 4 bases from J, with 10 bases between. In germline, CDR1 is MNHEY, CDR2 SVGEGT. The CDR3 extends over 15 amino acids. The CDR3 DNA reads TGTGCCAGCAGTTACTCGAGACATGGGAATCAGCCCCAGCATTTT. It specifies CASSYSRHGNQPQHF.

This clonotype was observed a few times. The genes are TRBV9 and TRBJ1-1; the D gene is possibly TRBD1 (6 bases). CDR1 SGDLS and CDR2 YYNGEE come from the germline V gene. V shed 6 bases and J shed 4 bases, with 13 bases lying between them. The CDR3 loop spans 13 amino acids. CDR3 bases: TGTGCCAGCACCAGGGGAGGGCCCACTGAAGCTTTCTTT. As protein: CASTRGGPTEAFF. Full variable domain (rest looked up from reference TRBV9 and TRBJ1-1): DSGVTQTPKHLITATGQRVTLRCSPRSGDLSVYWYQQSLDQGLQFLIQYYNGEERAKGNILERFSAQQFPDLHSELNLSSLELGDSALYFCASTRGGPTEAFFGQGTRLTVV.

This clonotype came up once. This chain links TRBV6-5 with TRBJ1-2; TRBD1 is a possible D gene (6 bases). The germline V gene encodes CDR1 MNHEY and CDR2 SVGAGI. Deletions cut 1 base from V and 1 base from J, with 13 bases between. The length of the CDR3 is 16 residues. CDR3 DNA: TGTGCCAGCAGTTACTGGGGGCAACGGGGTAACTATGGCTACACCTTC. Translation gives CASSYWGQRGNYGYTF.

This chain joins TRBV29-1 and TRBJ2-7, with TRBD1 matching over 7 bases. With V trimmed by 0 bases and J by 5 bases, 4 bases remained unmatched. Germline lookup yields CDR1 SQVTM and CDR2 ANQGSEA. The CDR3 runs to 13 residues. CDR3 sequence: CSVEETGPHEQYF. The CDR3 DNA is TGCAGCGTTGAAGAGACAGGGCCCCACGAGCAGTACTTC.

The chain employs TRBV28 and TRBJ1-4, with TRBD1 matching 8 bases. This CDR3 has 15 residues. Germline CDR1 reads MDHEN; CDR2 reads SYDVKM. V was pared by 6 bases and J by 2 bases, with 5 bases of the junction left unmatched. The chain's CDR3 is CASSSTGVTNEKLFF. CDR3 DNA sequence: TGTGCCAGCAGCTCGACAGGGGTGACTAATGAAAAACTGTTTTTT. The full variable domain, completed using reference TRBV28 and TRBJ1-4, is DVKVTQSSRYLVKRTGEKVFLECVQDMDHENMFWYRQDPGLGLRLIYFSYDVKMKEKGDIPEGYSVSREKKERFSLILESASTNQTSMYLCASSSTGVTNEKLFFGSGTQLSVL.

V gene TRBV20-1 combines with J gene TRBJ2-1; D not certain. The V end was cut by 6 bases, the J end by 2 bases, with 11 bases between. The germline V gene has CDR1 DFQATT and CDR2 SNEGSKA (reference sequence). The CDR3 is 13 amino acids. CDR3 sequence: CSASTGTYNEQFF. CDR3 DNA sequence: TGCAGTGCATCGACGGGCACCTACAATGAGCAGTTCTTC.

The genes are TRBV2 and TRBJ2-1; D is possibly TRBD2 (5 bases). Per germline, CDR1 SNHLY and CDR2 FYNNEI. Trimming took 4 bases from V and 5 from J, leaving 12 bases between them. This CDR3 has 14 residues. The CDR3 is CASSAWRRDNEQFF. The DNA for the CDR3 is TGTGCCAGCAGTGCATGGCGGCGGGACAATGAGCAGTTCTTC.

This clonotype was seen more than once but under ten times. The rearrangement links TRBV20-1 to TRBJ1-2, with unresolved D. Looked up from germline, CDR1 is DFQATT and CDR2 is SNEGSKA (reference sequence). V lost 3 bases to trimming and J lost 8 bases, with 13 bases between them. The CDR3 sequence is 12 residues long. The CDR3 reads CSASNPQRGYTF. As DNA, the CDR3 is TGCAGTGCTAGCAACCCTCAGCGCGGCTACACCTTC.

CDR3 sequence: CSAPHRSKETQYF. CDR3 in DNA: TGCAGTGCTCCCCACAGGAGTAAAGAGACCCAGTACTTC. The chain couples TRBV20-1 to TRBJ2-5; D is possibly TRBD1 (5 bases). CDR1 is DFQATT, CDR2 SNEGSKA, per germline (reference sequence). The CDR3 has 13 amino acids. Trimming cost V 5 bases and J 3 bases, with 13 bases left between them.

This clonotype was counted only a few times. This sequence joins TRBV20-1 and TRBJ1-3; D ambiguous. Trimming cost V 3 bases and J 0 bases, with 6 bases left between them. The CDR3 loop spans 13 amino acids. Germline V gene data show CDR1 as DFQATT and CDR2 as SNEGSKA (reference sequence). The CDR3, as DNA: TGCAGTGCTAGTCCTAGCTCTGGAAACACCATATATTTT. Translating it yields CSASPSSGNTIYF.

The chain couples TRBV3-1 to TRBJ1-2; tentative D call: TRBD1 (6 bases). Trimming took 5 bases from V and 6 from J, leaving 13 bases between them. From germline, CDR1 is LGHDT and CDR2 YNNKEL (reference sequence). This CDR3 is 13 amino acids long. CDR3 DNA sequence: TGTGCCAGCAGCTTTCAAAACAGGGATGGCTACACCTTC. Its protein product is CASSFQNRDGYTF.

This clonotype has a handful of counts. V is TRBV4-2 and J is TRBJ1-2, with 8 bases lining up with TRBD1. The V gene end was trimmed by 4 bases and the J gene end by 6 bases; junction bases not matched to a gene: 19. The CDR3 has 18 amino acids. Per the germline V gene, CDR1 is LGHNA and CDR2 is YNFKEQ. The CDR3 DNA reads TGTGCCAGCAGCCCGACTCAACAGGGGGGACTGGCGCAGCATGGCTACACCTTC. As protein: CASSPTQQGGLAQHGYTF.